A single sample gave rise to the 9 T cell receptor beta chains below, sequenced in a study of blood T cell repertoires in COVID-19. Sequencing was performed with immunoSEQ multiplex PCR; in TCRdb, only in-frame clones are kept and a portion is missing. Among 210,000 or so clones listed, around 81% were seen once. The sequenced sample was PBMCs or T cells enriched from blood (not recorded which). The origin of the receptors is a woman in her forties or fifties with acute COVID-19.

The chain is built from TRBV19 and TRBJ2-7, with 8 bases identical to TRBD1. V lost 6 bases, J lost 2 bases, and 6 bases stayed unmatched. This CDR3 region has 14 residues. The germline CDR1 and CDR2 sequences are LNHDA and SQIVND (reference sequence). The CDR3 nucleotides are TGTGCCAGTAGAAGTGGACAGGGACCCTACGAGCAGTACTTC. Encoded protein: CASRSGQGPYEQYF.

The V and J genes are TRBV5-1 and TRBJ2-3, with 9 bases identical to TRBD2. The V gene end was trimmed by 0 bases and the J gene end by 5 bases; junction bases not matched to a gene: 7. The CDR3 length is 16 residues. CDR1 and CDR2 (germline): SGHRS, YFSETQ. This chain's CDR3 is CASSLDSGGIGDTQYF. CDR3 bases: TGCGCCAGCAGCTTGGATAGCGGGGGTATAGGAGATACGCAGTATTTT. The variable domain in full, completed from reference TRBV5-1 and TRBJ2-3, reads KAGVTQTPRYLIKTRGQQVTLSCSPISGHRSVSWYQQTPGQGLQFLFEYFSETQRNKGNFPGRFSGRQFSNSRSEMNVSTLELGDSALYLCASSLDSGGIGDTQYFGPGTRLTVL.

This chain links TRBV5-1 with TRBJ2-7; 9 bases agree with TRBD2. Germline-derived CDR1 and CDR2 are SGHRS and YFSETQ. V shed 4 bases and J 3 bases; nucleotides not matched to a gene: 8. The CDR3 length is 15 residues. Here the CDR3 reads CASSPLGAGGYEQYF. Here the CDR3 DNA reads TGCGCCAGCAGCCCCCTAGGAGCGGGGGGCTACGAGCAGTACTTC.

The chain couples TRBV5-1 to TRBJ2-3, with 11 bases aligning to TRBD2. This CDR3 has 14 amino acids. Germline values: CDR1 SGHRS, CDR2 YFSETQ. Trimming removed 5 bases from V and 4 bases from J; junction bases left unmatched: 3. The CDR3 loop is CASRVAGGSDTQYF. The DNA of the CDR3 is TGCGCCAGCAGAGTAGCGGGGGGGTCAGATACGCAGTATTTT.

The chain couples TRBV5-1 to TRBJ2-7; D might be TRBD2 (5 bases). The CDR3 length is 14 residues. Germline V gene sequence: CDR1 SGHRS, CDR2 YFSETQ. Trimming took off 1 base at V and 2 bases at J, with 10 bases between the two ends. CDR3 sequence: CASSLTAAPYEQYF. The CDR3 DNA is TGCGCCAGCAGCTTGACAGCGGCCCCCTACGAGCAGTACTTC. Supplemented by reference TRBV5-1 and TRBJ2-7, the full variable domain reads KAGVTQTPRYLIKTRGQQVTLSCSPISGHRSVSWYQQTPGQGLQFLFEYFSETQRNKGNFPGRFSGRQFSNSRSEMNVSTLELGDSALYLCASSLTAAPYEQYFGPGTRLTVT.

The chain combines TRBV2 with TRBJ2-5; 7 bases align to TRBD2. CDR1 SNHLY and CDR2 FYNNEI come from the germline V gene. V dropped 6 bases and J dropped 3; count of bases not matched to a gene: 22. CDR3 length: 19 amino acids. Here the CDR3 reads CASRPPAGFGRANKETQYF. CDR3 in DNA: TGTGCCAGCAGGCCCCCAGCGGGGTTTGGAAGGGCTAACAAAGAGACCCAGTACTTC.

The chain has TRBV6-2 or TRBV6-3 and TRBJ1-2; no clear D. This CDR3 spans 12 amino acids. The germline gives CDR1 MNHEY, CDR2 SVGEGT. V shed 6 bases and J shed 5 bases, with 10 bases lying between them. This CDR3 is CASSSAGYGYTF. The CDR3 nucleotides read TGTGCCAGCAGCTCAGCGGGGTATGGCTACACCTTC.

CDR3 sequence: CASSLDKGTDSNTGELFF. In DNA, the CDR3 is TGCGCCAGCAGCTTGGATAAGGGGACAGACAGTAACACCGGGGAGCTGTTTTTT. This chain connects TRBV5-1 to TRBJ2-2; 7 nucleotides agree with TRBD1. The CDR3 consists of 18 residues. Germline CDR1 SGHRS, CDR2 YFSETQ. J gave up 2 bases and V 0 bases, and 10 bases lay outside the gene matches.

Worth noting for this clone: Other DNA sequences of this sample code for an identical CDR3. CDR3 sequence: CASTVSNQPQHF. CDR3 bases: TGTGCCAGCACGGTTAGCAATCAGCCCCAGCATTTT. This chain connects TRBV28 to TRBJ1-5; D gene uncertain. V was clipped by 7 bases and J by 0 bases, with 4 bases between them. CDR1 and CDR2 from the germline V gene are MDHEN and SYDVKM. The CDR3 length is 12 residues. Full variable domain (outside the CDR3, taken from reference TRBV28 and TRBJ1-5): DVKVTQSSRYLVKRTGEKVFLECVQDMDHENMFWYRQDPGLGLRLIYFSYDVKMKEKGDIPEGYSVSREKKERFSLILESASTNQTSMYLCASTVSNQPQHFGDGTRLSIL.